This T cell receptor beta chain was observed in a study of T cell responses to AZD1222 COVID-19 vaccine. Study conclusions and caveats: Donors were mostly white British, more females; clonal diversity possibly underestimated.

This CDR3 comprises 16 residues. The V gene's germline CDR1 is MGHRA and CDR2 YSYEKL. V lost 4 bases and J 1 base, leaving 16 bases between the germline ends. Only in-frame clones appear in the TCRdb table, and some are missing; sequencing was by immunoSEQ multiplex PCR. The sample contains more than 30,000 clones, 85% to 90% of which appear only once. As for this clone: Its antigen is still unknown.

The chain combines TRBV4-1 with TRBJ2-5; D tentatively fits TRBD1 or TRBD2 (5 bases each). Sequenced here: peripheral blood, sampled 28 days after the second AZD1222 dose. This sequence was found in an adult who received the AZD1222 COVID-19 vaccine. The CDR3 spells CASSPFPRGRQETQYF. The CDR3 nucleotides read TGCGCCAGCAGCCCTTTTCCCCGGGGCCGCCAAGAGACCCAGTACTTC.